The 12 T cell receptor beta chains below come from one sample, sequenced in a study of cytomegalovirus exposure and HLA in healthy donors. Primers for the PCR totalled 60 Vbeta and 13 Jbeta. TCRdb's copy holds only in-frame clones and misses some; the assay was immunoSEQ multiplex PCR. Of roughly 150,000 clones in the sample, roughly 80% were seen once. Sample: PBMCs. The receptors here all came from a male donor in good health and CMV-seronegative.

This chain joins TRBV28 and TRBJ1-2, with 10 nucleotides matching TRBD1. The germline gives CDR1 MDHEN, CDR2 SYDVKM. There are 15 residues in the CDR3. Trimming took 1 base from V and 6 from J; bases not matched to a gene: 5. The CDR3 loop reads CASSLSGQGKDGYTF. The CDR3 DNA reads TGTGCCAGCAGTTTATCGGGACAGGGGAAGGATGGCTACACCTTC.

This clone was seen a handful of times. V is TRBV9 and J is TRBJ2-3; 8 nucleotides match TRBD2. After removal of 0 bases from V and 4 bases from J, the junction contained 13 bases not matched to a gene. Germline CDR1 reads SGDLS; CDR2 reads YYNGEE. This CDR3 spans 18 amino acids. As DNA, the CDR3 is TGTGCCAGCAGCGTAGCCCCCTCTAAGCGGGAGCAAGCAGATACGCAGTATTTT. Translated: CASSVAPSKREQADTQYF.

The genes are TRBV29-1 and TRBJ1-2; TRBD1 agrees at 12 bases. The CDR3 sequence is 13 residues long. Looked up from germline, CDR1 is SQVTM and CDR2 is ANQGSEA. With V trimmed by 7 bases and J by 7 bases, 7 bases remained unmatched. CDR3 region: CSASGQGASGYTF. CDR3 nucleotide sequence: TGCAGCGCGTCGGGACAGGGGGCGAGTGGCTACACCTTC.

The rearrangement joins TRBV4-3 to TRBJ2-7, with TRBD1 matching over 8 bases. The germline gives CDR1 LGHNA, CDR2 YSLEER. Unmatched junction bases numbered 4, after V lost 1 base and J lost 5 bases. The length of the CDR3 is 14 residues. CDR3 amino acids: CASSQGTGTHEQYF. CDR3 DNA sequence: TGCGCCAGCAGCCAAGGGACAGGGACCCACGAGCAGTACTTC.

The chain has TRBV19 and TRBJ2-1, with D hard to call. The CDR3 is 11 residues long. The germline V and J ends were trimmed by 10 bases and 7 bases, with 11 bases remaining between them. Germline-derived CDR1 and CDR2 are LNHDA and SQIVND (reference sequence). This chain's CDR3 is CATRSRNEQFF. As DNA, the CDR3 is TGTGCCACAAGGAGTCGGAATGAGCAGTTCTTC.

This chain connects TRBV6-5 to TRBJ2-3, with D maybe TRBD1 (6 bases). V dropped 5 bases and J dropped 2 bases, with 11 bases sitting between them. CDR1 is MNHEY, CDR2 SVGAGI, per germline. The CDR3 extends over 14 amino acids. CDR3 in DNA: TGTGCCAGCAGTCAAGGGGACAACACAGATACGCAGTATTTT. It specifies CASSQGDNTDTQYF.

A few counts support this clone. V and J are TRBV6-6 and TRBJ2-5; a possible D gene is TRBD2 (6 bases). Trimming removed 8 bases at V and 13 bases at J, with 23 bases between. The CDR3 runs to 13 residues. Looked up from germline, CDR1 is MNHNY and CDR2 is SVGAGI (reference sequence). CDR3 amino acids: CASSSEGRRPGYF. The CDR3 DNA sequence: TGTGCCAGCTCCTCGGAGGGCCGCCGGCCTGGGTACTTC.

This rearrangement joins TRBV15 to TRBJ1-5; TRBD1 is a possible D gene (6 bases). Trimming cost V 1 base and J 4 bases, with 11 bases left between them. The V gene's germline CDR1 is LNHNV and CDR2 YYDKDF (reference sequence). The CDR3 covers 15 residues. The CDR3 DNA sequence: TGTGCCACCAGCAGAGGTCCAGGGGAAAATCAGCCCCAGCATTTT. Amino acid sequence: CATSRGPGENQPQHF.

The rearrangement joins TRBV6-1 to TRBJ1-6; D remains unclear. The CDR3 consists of 16 residues. V was shortened by 4 bases and J by 2 bases, with 12 bases between the two germline ends. The germline CDR1 and CDR2 sequences are MNHNS and SASEGT. CDR3 DNA: TGTGCCAGCAGTGCATCACATTTTACCTATAATTCACCCCTCCACTTT. This gives the protein CASSASHFTYNSPLHF.

The table lists this clone with a few counts. The chain employs TRBV7-2 and TRBJ1-5; TRBD1 matches 8 bases. V was clipped by 5 bases and J by 2 bases; unmatched bases: 5. Germline-derived CDR1 and CDR2 are SGHTA and FQGNSA. This CDR3 has 15 residues. The CDR3: CASSPGQGRNQPQHF. CDR3 nucleotides: TGTGCCAGCAGCCCCGGACAGGGTCGCAATCAGCCCCAGCATTTT.

This chain connects TRBV6-5 to TRBJ2-3; 7 positions agree with TRBD1. Germline V CDR1 and CDR2: MNHEY, SVGAGI. CDR3 length equals 14 residues. J was trimmed by 0 bases and V by 10 bases; bases with no gene match: 7. The CDR3 sequence: CATWDRPSTDTQYF. The CDR3 DNA is TGTGCCACCTGGGACAGACCTAGCACAGATACGCAGTATTTT.

J is TRBJ2-2 and V is TRBV14; TRBD1 might be the D (6 bases). The CDR3 spans 15 residues. Trimming pared 0 bases from V and 6 bases from J, leaving 11 bases between. The germline gives CDR1 SGHDN, CDR2 FVKESK. CDR3 nucleotides: TGTGCCAGCAGCCAAGAGATAGGGGGACCCGGGGAGCTGTTTTTT. This translates into CASSQEIGGPGELFF.